The present T cell receptor (beta chain) was sequenced within a study of spatial heterogeneity in lung cancer. The germline gives CDR1 SGHKS, CDR2 YYEKEE (reference sequence). This CDR3 region has 17 residues. With V trimmed by 4 bases and J by 9 bases, 16 bases remained unmatched. TCRdb analysed the 5' RACE reads with MiXCR anew, one entry per CDR3 protein. The sample carries 100,000 to 120,000 distinct CDR3 sequences, 10% to 12% recorded once. Time point meaning: blood at routine non-recurrence follow-up after resection. This sequence originates from a female donor with early-stage non-small cell lung cancer. The sample consisted of PBMCs, taken at follow-up. This rearrangement joins TRBV5-5 to TRBJ1-6; 7 nucleotides line up with TRBD1. As DNA, the CDR3 is TGTGCCAGCAGCGCCAACCCACGGGACAGCGTTTCTTCACCCCTCCACTTT. Translation gives CASSANPRDSVSSPLHF.